This T cell receptor beta chain was sequenced for a study of T cell responses to AZD1222 COVID-19 vaccine. Germline lookup yields CDR1 MDHEN and CDR2 SYDVKM. J was trimmed by 12 bases and V by 8 bases; bases with no gene match: 3. The CDR3 has 11 amino acids. Measured with immunoSEQ multiplex PCR; TCRdb has only the in-frame clones, and not every one. This sample has approximately 150,000 clones, with about nine tenths found just once. This chain connects TRBV28 to TRBJ2-7; TRBD2 agrees at 14 bases. This clonotype was obtained from an adult who received the AZD1222 COVID-19 vaccine. The sample was peripheral blood, taken 28 days after the second AZD1222 dose. CDR3 in DNA: TGTGCCAGCGGGACTAGCGGGAGTGTGTACTTC. It translates to CASGTSGSVYF.